This TCR beta chain was sequenced for a study of blood T cell repertoires in COVID-19. Overall study: T cells, B-cell-depleted T cells, or PBMCs provided the cDNA or gDNA that served as material.

Profiling relied on immunoSEQ multiplex PCR, and the TCRdb table lists in-frame clones only, not all of them. The sample holds fewer than 110,000 clones; around 87% are singletons and the top ten take roughly 12%. Remarks on this clone: The same CDR3 is also encoded by other DNA sequences in this sample.

The receptor comes from a woman aged 25-40 years with acute or convalescent COVID-19. Sequencing was done on a sample of peripheral blood.

This CDR3 is CASSLSGGRDTQYF. For the CDR3, the DNA is TGTGCCAGCAGCTTATCTGGGGGCAGGGATACGCAGTATTTT. The chain links TRBV7-9 to TRBJ2-3; a possible D gene is TRBD1 (6 bases). CDR1 is SEHNR, CDR2 FQNEAQ, per germline (reference sequence). V was pared by 2 bases and J by 6 bases, with 12 bases between. This CDR3 has 14 residues.